This T cell receptor beta chain was observed in a study of long-term antiretroviral therapy in people with HIV (dated by TCRdb to between 2020 and 2023). In the study overall: The earliest samples were collected about a decade before the 2015 WHO recommendation for immediate ART, when ART was typically delayed until CD4 counts fell. A retrospective serial study tested whether ART initiation and durable HIV suppression were associated with changes in peripheral blood TRB repertoire composition and diversity. A total of fewer than 250 cryopreserved PBMC samples came from 25 to 35 adults with confirmed HIV infection and were collected serially over a mean of roughly six years (range 1-12). Among the 30 or so participants with HIV, about a dozen were female. No cross-contamination during QIAcube processing was shown when test extractions of a monoclonal T-cell line were performed alongside roughly 30 polyclonal samples. Here is what the overall study found, with its caveats: The samples span the years 2004 to 2017, and the ART regimens used may be less effective than current regimens. Inferences about post-ART repertoire changes are limited because no data were available on ART adherence, viral resistance or therapy changes. Limited PBMC availability meant only the TCR beta chain was sequenced, without alpha chain pairing. CDR3 length ranges in HIV repertoires were narrower than in controls, and network structure suggested an antigen-experienced repertoire with only a slight naive shift after ART. The repertoire was dominated across all time points by expanded TRB clones identified before ART initiation, although this dominance was seen to fluctuate and to decrease in many PLHIV after ART. Because cell numbers in pre-ART samples were limited, unsorted PBMC were profiled instead of sorted CD4+ and CD8+ T cells. Starting ART was linked to a significant rise in TRB diversity, yet even after long-term ART the diversity remained significantly lower than in transplant donor controls.

To be included, a participant needed at least one PBMC sample from before ART initiation plus at least two post-ART samples. Every participant with HIV received treatment in the United States of America. Before DNA extraction, cryopreserved samples of roughly 1-10 million PBMC were thawed and washed. At the time of the earliest PBMC sample, participants with HIV were aged between roughly 23 and 60 years. Each participant contributed PBMC samples from 1-4 timepoints before ART initiation and 2-8 timepoints after ART initiation, with a median of 7 samples. For every participant, serial HIV viral load, CD4+ T-cell count, ART history and demographic data were obtained. Genomic DNA was extracted from unsorted PBMC with a Qiagen kit on a QIAcube, with processing performed in batches of 12 samples. The immunoSEQ hsTCRB v3.0 assay was used at survey level resolution for TRB variable region sequencing. The target sequencing depth for TRB was about 35,000-50,000 T-cell genomes per sample. An Illumina MiSeq with a v3 150-cycle kit was used to sequence the pooled TRB libraries. In the authors' own workflow: Repertoire analysis was performed in R inside a reproducible Nextflow workflow that covered QC, data transformation and analysis. LymphoSeq2, an R package for exploring AIRR-Seq data, was used to implement the custom analyses. After excluding several samples that yielded fewer than 5000 total TRB sequences, 150 to 200 HIV repertoires remained for analysis. Of the roughly 180 retained HIV repertoires, some 60 were collected before and under 150 after ART initiation. Each repertoire was downsampled to 5000 TRB nucleotide sequences, and summary statistics were averaged across 100 downsampling iterations. The analysis kept only TRB sequences whose CDR3 regions were at least seven amino acids long. A Shannon entropy-derived clonality score and the Gini coefficient were used to measure diversity. In the repertoire networks, any two of the top 5000 CDR3 amino acid sequences were connected whenever the two sequences differed by an edit distance of one. For TRB CDR3 amino acid sequences, GLIPH2 was used to predict antigen specificity groups and MHC restriction. Known CMV, EBV, HIV or tissue antigen associations were flagged by matching CDR3 amino acid sequences against VDJdb and McPAS-TCR. Pre-ART, post-ART and control groups were compared with Wilcoxon signed-rank tests and Holm-Bonferroni correction. Imported from immuneACCESS, the table was reduced by TCRdb to in-frame sequences with V and J called. These copies leave out some clones; in studies compared against another copy, an unresolved V gene accounts for under half, and the cause of the remainder is not known. V and J calls and clone size are as listed in that table; D and trimming were resolved from the DNA. For this sample the table gives around 26,000 clones, of which about 92% were detected only once. The leading ten clones occupy 9.2% of the sample.

As to this clone: Its antigen is unknown. There are no base qualities to consult, and no much larger clone falls within one base.

The germline V gene gives CDR1 as SGDLS and CDR2 as YYNGEE. The CDR3 spans 15 residues, from the cysteine through the phenylalanine. Only the CDR3 DNA is retained, 45 bases long and in frame from the first base. V loses 0 bases, J loses 4 bases, and the germline ends lie 10 bases apart. The TCR was taken from a woman between 35 and 50 years old with HIV. The chain links TRBV9 with TRBJ2-2; the D gene is possibly TRBD1 or TRBD2, each agreeing over 6 bases. The input for sequencing was unsorted PBMCs, taken 7.6 years after starting antiretroviral therapy. The sequenced DNA is TGTGCCAGCAGCGTAGAAGGGGGGAGCACCGGGGAGCTGTTTTTT. Its translation is CASSVEGGSTGELFF.